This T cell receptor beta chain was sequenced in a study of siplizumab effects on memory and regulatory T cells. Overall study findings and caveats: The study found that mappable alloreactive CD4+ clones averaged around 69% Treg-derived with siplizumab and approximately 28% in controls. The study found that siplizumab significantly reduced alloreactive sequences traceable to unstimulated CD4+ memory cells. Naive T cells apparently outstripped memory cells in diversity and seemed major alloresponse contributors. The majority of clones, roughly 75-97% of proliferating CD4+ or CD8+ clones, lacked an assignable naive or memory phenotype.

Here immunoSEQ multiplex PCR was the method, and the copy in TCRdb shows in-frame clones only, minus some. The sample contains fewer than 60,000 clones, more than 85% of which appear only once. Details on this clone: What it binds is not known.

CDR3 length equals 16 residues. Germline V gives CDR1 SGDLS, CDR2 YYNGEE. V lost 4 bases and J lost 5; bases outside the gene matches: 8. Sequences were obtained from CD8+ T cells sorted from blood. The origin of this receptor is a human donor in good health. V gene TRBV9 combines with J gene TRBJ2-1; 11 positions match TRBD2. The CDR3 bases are TGTGCCAGCAGCCTAACGGGACTAGCGGATCACAATGAGCAGTTCTTC. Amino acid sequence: CASSLTGLADHNEQFF.